The clone carrying this T cell receptor (beta chain) has a count of ten or more. The same CDR3 arises from other DNA sequences in this sample as well. Each patient came to thyroid surgery without any prior treatment (of any kind). V gave up 5 bases and J gave up 0 bases, with 8 bases separating them. The CDR3 totals 14 residues. Germline V gene lookup returns CDR1 MDHEN and CDR2 SYDVKM. The data belong to a study of metastatic and nonmetastatic thyroid tumors. TCRdb reprocessed the PCR reads via MiXCR. The sample includes about 41,000 clones, about an eighth of them seen just once. The source material was blood. The rearrangement links TRBV28 to TRBJ1-3, with D tentatively TRBD1 (5 bases). This receptor was obtained from a female donor with papillary thyroid cancer or a benign thyroid nodule (not recorded which). Some clones in this sample may be carry-over from other donors' samples. The DNA for the CDR3 is TGTGCCAGCAGTGGGACGTTCTCTGGAAACACCATATATTTT. It yields the protein CASSGTFSGNTIYF. The whole variable domain, remainder taken from reference TRBV28 and TRBJ1-3, is DVKVTQSSRYLVKRTGEKVFLECVQDMDHENMFWYRQDPGLGLRLIYFSYDVKMKEKGDIPEGYSVSREKKERFSLILESASTNQTSMYLCASSGTFSGNTIYFGEGSWLTVV.